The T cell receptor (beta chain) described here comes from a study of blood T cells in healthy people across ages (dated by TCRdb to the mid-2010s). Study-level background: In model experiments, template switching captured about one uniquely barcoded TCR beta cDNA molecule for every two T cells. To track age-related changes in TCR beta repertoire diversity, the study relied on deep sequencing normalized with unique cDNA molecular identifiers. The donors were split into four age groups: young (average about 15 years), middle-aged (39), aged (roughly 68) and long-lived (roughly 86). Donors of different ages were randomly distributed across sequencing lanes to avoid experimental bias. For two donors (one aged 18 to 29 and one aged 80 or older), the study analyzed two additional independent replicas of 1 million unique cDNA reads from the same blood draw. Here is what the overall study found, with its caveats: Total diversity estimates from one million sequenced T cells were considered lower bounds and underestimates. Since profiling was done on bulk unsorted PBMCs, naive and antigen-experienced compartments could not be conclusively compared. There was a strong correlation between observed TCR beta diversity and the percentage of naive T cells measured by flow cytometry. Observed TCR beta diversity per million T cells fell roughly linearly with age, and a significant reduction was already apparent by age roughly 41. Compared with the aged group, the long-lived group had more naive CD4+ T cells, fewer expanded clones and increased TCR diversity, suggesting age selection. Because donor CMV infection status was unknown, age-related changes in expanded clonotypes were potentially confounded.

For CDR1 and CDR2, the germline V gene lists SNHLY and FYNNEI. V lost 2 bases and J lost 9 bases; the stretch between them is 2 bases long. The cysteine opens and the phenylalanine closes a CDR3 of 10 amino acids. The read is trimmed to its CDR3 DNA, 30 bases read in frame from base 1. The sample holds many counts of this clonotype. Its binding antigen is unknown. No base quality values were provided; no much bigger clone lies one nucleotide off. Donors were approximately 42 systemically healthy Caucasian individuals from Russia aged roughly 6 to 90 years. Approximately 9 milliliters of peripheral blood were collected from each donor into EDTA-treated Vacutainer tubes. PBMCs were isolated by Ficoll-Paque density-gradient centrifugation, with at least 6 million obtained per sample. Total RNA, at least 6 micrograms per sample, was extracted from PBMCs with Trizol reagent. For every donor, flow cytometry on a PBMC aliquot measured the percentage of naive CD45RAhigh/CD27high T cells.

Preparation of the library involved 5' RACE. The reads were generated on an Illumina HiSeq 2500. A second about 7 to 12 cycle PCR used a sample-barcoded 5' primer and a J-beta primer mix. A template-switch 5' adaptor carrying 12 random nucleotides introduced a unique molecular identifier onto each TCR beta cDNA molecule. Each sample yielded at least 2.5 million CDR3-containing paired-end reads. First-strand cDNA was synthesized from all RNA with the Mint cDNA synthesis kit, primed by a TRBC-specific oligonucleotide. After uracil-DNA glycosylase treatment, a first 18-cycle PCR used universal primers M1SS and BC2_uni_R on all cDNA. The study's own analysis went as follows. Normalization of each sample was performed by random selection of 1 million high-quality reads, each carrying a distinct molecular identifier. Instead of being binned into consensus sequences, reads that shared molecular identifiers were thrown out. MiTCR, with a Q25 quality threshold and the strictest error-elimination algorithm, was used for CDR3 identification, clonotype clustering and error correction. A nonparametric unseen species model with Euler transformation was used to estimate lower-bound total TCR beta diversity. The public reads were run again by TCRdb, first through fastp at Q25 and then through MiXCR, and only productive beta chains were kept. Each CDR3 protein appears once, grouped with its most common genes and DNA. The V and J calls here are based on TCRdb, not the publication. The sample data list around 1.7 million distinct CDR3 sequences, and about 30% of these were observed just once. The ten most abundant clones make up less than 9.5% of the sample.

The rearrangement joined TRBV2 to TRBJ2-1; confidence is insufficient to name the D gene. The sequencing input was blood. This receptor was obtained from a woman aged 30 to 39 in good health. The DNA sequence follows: TGTGCCAGCAGTGAAAGTGAGCAGTTCTTC. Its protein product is CASSESEQFF.